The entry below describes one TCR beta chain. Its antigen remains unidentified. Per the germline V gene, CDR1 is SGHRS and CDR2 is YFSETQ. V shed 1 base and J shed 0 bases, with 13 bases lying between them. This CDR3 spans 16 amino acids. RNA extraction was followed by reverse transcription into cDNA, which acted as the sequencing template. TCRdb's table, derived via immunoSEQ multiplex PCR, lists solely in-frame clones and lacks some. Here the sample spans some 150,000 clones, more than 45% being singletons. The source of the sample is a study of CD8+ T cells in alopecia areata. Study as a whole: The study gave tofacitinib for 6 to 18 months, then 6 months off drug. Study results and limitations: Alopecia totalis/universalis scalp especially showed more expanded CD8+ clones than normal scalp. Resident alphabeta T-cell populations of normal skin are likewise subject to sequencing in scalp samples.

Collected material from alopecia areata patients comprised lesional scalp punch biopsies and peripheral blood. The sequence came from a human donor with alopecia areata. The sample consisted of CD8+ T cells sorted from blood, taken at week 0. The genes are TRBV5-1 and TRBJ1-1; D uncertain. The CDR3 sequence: CASSLINGPMNTEAFF. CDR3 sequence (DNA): TGCGCCAGCAGCTTGATTAACGGACCTATGAACACTGAAGCTTTCTTT.